The present T cell receptor beta chain was sequenced within a study of cytomegalovirus exposure and HLA in healthy donors. Study-wide results and limits: Reportedly, TCR beta sequences accurately predicted HLA-A and HLA-B alleles in most subjects. Apparent HLA restriction characterized most CMV-associated TCR beta chains in a later analysis.

Concerning this clone itself: The antigen is unknown.

Primers: 60 Vbeta forward and 13 Jbeta reverse. Profiled with immunoSEQ multiplex PCR; TCRdb holds only in-frame clones, not every one. The top ten clones hold 11% of a sample with 65,000 to 75,000 clones, under 85% of them seen once. Germline V gene data show CDR1 as SGDLS and CDR2 as YYNGEE. There are 15 residues in the CDR3. V trimming: 4 bases; J trimming: 0 bases; junction bases outside the gene matches: 7. The rearrangement links TRBV9 to TRBJ2-7; 7 bases line up with TRBD2. This TCR was recovered from a woman aged 60 to 75 in good health and CMV-seropositive. Sample: PBMCs. CDR3 residues: CASSITAGSSYEQYF. As DNA, the CDR3 is TGTGCCAGCAGCATCACAGCGGGGAGCTCCTACGAGCAGTACTTC.